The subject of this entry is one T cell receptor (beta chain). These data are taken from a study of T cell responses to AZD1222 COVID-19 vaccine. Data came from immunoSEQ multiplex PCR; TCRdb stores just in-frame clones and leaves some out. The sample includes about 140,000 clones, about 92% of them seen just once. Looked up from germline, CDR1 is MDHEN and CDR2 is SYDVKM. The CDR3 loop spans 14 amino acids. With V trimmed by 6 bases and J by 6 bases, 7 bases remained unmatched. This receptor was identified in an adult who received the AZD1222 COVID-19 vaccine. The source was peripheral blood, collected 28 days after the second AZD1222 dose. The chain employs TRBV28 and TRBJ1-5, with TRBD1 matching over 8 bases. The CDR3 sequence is CASSPTGDVQPQHF. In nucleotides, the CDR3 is TGTGCCAGCAGCCCGACAGGGGACGTTCAGCCCCAGCATTTT.